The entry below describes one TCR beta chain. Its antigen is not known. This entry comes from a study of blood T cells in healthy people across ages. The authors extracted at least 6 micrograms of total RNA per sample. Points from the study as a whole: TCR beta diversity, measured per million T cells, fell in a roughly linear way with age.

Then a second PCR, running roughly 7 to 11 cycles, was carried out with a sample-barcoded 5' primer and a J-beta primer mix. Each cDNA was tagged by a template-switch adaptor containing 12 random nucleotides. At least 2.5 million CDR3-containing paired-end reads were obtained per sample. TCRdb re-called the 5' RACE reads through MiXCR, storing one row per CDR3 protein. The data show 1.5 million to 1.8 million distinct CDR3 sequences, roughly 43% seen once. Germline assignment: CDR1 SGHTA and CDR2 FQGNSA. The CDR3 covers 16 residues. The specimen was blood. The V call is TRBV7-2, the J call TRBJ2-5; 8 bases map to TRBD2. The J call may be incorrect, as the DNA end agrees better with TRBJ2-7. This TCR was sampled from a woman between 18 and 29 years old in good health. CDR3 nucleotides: TGTGCCAGCAGCCCCAGCTTAGCGGGGCTCTCCTACGAGCAGTACTTC. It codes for CASSPSLAGLSYEQYF.